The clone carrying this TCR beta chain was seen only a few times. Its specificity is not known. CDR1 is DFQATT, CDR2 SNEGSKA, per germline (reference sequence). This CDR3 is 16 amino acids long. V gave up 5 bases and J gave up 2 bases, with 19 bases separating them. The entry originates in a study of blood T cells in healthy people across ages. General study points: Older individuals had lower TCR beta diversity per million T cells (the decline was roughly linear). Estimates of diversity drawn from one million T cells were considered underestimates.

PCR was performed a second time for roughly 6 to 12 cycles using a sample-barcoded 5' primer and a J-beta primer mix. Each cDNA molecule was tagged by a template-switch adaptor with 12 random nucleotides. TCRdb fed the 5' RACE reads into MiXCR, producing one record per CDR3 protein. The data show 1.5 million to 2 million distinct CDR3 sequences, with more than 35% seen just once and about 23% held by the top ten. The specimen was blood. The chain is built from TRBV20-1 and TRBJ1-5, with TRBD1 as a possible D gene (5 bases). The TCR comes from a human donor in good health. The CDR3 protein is CSAYQPTDTGNQPQHF. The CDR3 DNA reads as TGCAGTGCTTACCAGCCTACGGACACAGGCAATCAGCCCCAGCATTTT.